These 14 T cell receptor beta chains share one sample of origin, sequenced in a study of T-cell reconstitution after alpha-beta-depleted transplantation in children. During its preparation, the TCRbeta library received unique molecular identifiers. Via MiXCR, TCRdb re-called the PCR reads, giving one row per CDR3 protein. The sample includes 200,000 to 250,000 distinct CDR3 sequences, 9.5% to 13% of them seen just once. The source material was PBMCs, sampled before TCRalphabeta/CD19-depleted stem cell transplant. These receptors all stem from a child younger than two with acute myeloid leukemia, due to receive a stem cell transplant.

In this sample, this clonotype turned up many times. CDR3 coding DNA: TGCGCCAGCAGCGAGGGGGGGCCGAATCAGCCCCAGCATTTT. Its protein product is CASSEGGPNQPQHF. J is TRBJ1-5 and V is TRBV5-1; a weak D match, TRBD1 (6 bases). The CDR3 totals 14 residues. V was shortened by 4 bases and J by 4 bases, with 12 bases between the two germline ends. Germline values: CDR1 SGHRS, CDR2 YFSETQ.

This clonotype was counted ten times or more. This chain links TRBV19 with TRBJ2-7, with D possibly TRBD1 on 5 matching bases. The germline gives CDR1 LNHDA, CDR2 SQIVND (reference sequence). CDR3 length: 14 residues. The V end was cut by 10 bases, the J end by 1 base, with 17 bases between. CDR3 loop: CATAKTAISYEQYF. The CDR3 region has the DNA TGTGCCACCGCAAAGACAGCGATATCCTACGAGCAGTACTTC. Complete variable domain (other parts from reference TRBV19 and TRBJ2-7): DGGITQSPKYLFRKEGQNVTLSCEQNLNHDAMYWYRQDPGQGLRLIYYSQIVNDFQKGDIAEGYSVSREKKESFPLTVTSAQKNPTAFYLCATAKTAISYEQYFGPGTRLTVT.

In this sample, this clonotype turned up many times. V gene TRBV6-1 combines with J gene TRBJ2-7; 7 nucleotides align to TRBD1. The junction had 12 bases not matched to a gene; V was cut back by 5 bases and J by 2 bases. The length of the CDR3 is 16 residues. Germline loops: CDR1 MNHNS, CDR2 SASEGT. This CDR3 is CASSLDRVSGPYEQYF. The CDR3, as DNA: TGTGCCAGCAGTCTAGACAGGGTATCTGGGCCCTACGAGCAGTACTTC.

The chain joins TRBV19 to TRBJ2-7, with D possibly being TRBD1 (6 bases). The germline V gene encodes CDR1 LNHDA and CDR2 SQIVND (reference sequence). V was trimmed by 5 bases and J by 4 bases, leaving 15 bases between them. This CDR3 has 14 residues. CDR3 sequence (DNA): TGTGCCAGTAGTCCGCAGGGGATTCGGTACGAGCAGTACTTC. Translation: CASSPQGIRYEQYF.

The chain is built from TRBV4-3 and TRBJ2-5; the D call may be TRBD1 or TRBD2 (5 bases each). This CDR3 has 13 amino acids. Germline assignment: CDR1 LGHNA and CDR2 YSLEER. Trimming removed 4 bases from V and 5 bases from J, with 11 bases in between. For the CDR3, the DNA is TGCGCCAGCAGCCGATTGGGGGTTGAGACCCAGTACTTC. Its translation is CASSRLGVETQYF.

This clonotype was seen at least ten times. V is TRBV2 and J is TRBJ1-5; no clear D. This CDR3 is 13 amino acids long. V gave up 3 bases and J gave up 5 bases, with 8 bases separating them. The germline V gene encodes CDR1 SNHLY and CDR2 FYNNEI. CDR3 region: CASSERIYQPQHF. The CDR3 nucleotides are TGTGCCAGCAGTGAGAGGATATATCAGCCCCAGCATTTT.

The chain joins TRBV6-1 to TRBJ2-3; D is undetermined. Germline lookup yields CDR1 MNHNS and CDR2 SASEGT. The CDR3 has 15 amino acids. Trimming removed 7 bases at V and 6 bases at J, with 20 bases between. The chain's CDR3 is CASTESNVRRDTQYF. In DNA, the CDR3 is TGTGCCAGCACTGAGTCCAATGTCAGAAGGGATACGCAGTATTTT.

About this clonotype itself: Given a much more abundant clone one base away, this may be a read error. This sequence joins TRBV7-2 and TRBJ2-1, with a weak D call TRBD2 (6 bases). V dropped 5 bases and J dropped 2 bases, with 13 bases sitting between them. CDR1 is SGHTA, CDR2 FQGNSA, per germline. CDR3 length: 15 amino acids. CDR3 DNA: TGTGCCAGCAGCCCCCTGGGGGGTGCCTACAATGAGCAGTTCTTC. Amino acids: CASSPLGGAYNEQFF.

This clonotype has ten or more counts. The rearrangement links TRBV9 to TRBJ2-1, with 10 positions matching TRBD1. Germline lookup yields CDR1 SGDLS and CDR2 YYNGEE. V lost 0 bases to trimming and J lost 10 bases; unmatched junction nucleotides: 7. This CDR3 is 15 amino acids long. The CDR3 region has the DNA TGTGCCAGCAGCGTAGATTCGGACAGGGGGAGGGAGCAGTTCTTC. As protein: CASSVDSDRGREQFF.

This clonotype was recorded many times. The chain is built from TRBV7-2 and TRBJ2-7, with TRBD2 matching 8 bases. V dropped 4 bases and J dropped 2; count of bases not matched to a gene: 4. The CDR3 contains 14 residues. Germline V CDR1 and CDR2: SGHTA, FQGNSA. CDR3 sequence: CASSSPGLAYEQYF. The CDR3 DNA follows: TGTGCCAGCAGCTCCCCGGGACTAGCCTACGAGCAGTACTTC.

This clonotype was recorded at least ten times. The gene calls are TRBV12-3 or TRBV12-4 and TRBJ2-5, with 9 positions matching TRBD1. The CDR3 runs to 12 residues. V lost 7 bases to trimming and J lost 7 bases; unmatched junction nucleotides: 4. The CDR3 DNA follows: TGTGCCAGCACCTCGGACAGGGGGACCCAGTACTTC. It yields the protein CASTSDRGTQYF.

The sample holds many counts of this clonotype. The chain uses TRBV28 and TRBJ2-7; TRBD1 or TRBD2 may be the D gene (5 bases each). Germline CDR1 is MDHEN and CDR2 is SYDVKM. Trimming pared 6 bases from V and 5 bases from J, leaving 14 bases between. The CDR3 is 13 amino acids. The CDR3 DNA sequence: TGTGCCAGCAGCTCAGGCAGGGACCACGAGCAGTACTTC. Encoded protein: CASSSGRDHEQYF.

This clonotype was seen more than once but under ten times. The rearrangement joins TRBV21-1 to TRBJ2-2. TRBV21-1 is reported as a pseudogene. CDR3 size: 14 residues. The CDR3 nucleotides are TGTGCCAGCAGCAAACGACCAAACACCGGGGAGCTGTTTTTT. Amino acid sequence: CASSKRPNTGELFF.

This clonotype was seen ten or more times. The CDR3 DNA reads as TGCGCCAGCGGGCAGTACACAGATACGCAGTATTTT. It specifies CASGQYTDTQYF. The V call is TRBV5-1, the J call TRBJ2-3, with D uncertain. This CDR3 region has 12 residues. Germline V gene sequence: CDR1 SGHRS, CDR2 YFSETQ. Trimming removed 7 bases from V and 2 bases from J, with 8 bases in between.